The 3 T cell receptor beta chains presented below share a single source sample, sequenced in a study of cytomegalovirus exposure and HLA in healthy donors. Both 60 Vbeta primers and 13 Jbeta primers went into the PCR. Sequenced by immunoSEQ multiplex PCR; TCRdb stores in-frame clones only, minus some. The table includes about 140,000 clones, 75% to 80% detected once. Sequencing was done on a sample of PBMCs. Every receptor here comes from a young man in good health and CMV-seronegative.

The gene calls are TRBV6-1 and TRBJ2-5, with a tentative D call TRBD2 (6 bases). Matching the DNA end better, TRBJ2-7 makes the J call doubtful. Germline loops: CDR1 MNHNS, CDR2 SASEGT. CDR3 length: 14 amino acids. DNA of the CDR3: TGTGCCAGCAGTGAAGGGGACTGGCTCTACGAGCAGTACTTC. This gives the protein CASSEGDWLYEQYF.

In its sample, this clone was seen once. The CDR3 bases are TGTGCCAGCAGTTTTGGACAGGGAGACGGCTATGGCTACACCTTC. It encodes CASSFGQGDGYGYTF. V is TRBV6-5 and J is TRBJ1-2; TRBD1 aligns across 8 bases. The CDR3 totals 15 residues. After removal of 4 bases from V and 4 bases from J, the junction contained 8 bases not matched to a gene. Germline assignment: CDR1 MNHEY and CDR2 SVGAGI.

The chain is built from TRBV28 and TRBJ2-5; D gene ambiguous. CDR3 length equals 11 residues. Germline V gene data show CDR1 as MDHEN and CDR2 as SYDVKM. Trimming removed 2 bases at V and 5 bases at J, with 3 bases between. CDR3 bases: TGTGCCAGCAGTTTACGGGAGACCCAGTACTTC. This encodes CASSLRETQYF.